Listed here is a single T cell receptor beta chain. Its antigen is unknown. This CDR3 contains 15 residues. Germline CDR1 SQVTM, CDR2 ANQGSEA. This record belongs to a study of T cells expressing NK-cell markers. Study-wide background: The study sequenced eight donors, seven HCMV-seropositive and one seronegative.

Following a re-call of the 5' RACE reads, TCRdb has one entry per CDR3 protein and lacks DNA. The sample shows 25,000 to 35,000 distinct CDR3 sequences, and roughly 60% sits with its ten largest clones. Study results and limitations: Top CD8+ clonotypes included the dominant CD3+CD56+NKG2C+ clonotypes in five to seven donors.

This receptor was obtained from a woman aged 18 to 75 in good health. The sequenced sample consisted of blood T cells: a sorted CD56 or NKG2C T cell subset, CD4+ or CD8+ T cells, or bulk PBMC T cells (not recorded which). The V gene is TRBV29-1, the J gene TRBJ1-2; TCRdb picks TRBD1, but there is no DNA to check that call. CDR3 sequence reads: CSAIPRTGEAYGYTF.